This T cell receptor (beta chain) was retrieved from a study of cytomegalovirus exposure and HLA in healthy donors. Study context: The study placed around 80% of its 398 genotyped donors in the Caucasian-associated ancestry cluster.

The CDR3 is 15 amino acids. Germline loops: CDR1 MNHNS, CDR2 SASEGT. PCR primers comprised 60 Vbeta and 13 Jbeta primers. The repertoire was sequenced with immunoSEQ multiplex PCR; TCRdb's copy has only in-frame clones and lacks some. Of approximately 100,000 clones in the sample, about 81% were seen once. V usage is TRBV6-1 and J usage is TRBJ2-5; D possibly corresponds to TRBD2 (6 bases). The end of the DNA is better explained by TRBJ2-7, so the J call may be wrong. The material sequenced was PBMCs. The receptor comes from a man aged 35 to 55 in good health and CMV-seronegative. The DNA of the CDR3 is TGTGCCAGCAGTCAAGAAGCGGGTCTCTCCTACGAGCAGTACTTC. Translating gives CASSQEAGLSYEQYF.